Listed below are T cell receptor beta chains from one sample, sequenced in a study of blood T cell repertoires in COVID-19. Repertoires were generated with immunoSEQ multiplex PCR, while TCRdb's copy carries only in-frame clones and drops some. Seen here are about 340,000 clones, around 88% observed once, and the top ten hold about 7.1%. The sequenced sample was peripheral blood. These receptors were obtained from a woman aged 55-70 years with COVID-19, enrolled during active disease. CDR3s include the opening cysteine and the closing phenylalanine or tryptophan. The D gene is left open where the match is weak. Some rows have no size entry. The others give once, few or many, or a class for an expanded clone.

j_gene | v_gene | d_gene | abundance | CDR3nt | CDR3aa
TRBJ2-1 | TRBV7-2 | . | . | TGTGCCAGCAGCTCACTTACGACTAGGTTTGCTGTTCAGCAGTTCTTC | CASSSLTTRFAVQQFF
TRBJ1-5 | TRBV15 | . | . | TGTGCCACCAAATCCTCAGAGGCGAAAAGCAATCAGCCCCAGCATTTT | CATKSSEAKSNQPQHF
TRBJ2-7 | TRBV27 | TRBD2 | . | TGTGCCAGCAGTACCTGGACTAGCGGGGCCCCCTACGAGCAGTACTTC | CASSTWTSGAPYEQYF
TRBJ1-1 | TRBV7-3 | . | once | TGTGCCAGCAGCTTAGCCACAGGGTTGAACACTGAAGCTTTCTTT | CASSLATGLNTEAFF
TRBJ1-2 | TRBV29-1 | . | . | TGCAGCGTTGAGGCGGCGGGGGGCGATGGCTACACCTTC | CSVEAAGGDGYTF
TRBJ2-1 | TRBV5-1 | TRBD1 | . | TGCGCCAGCAGCCAAGGGACAGGGGGGTGGAATGAGCAGTTCTTC | CASSQGTGGWNEQFF
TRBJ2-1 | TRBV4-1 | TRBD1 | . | TGCGCCAGCAGCCAAGATCCGGGACAGGGAGGGTACAATGAGCAGTTCTTC | CASSQDPGQGGYNEQFF
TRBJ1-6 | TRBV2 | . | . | TGTGCCAGCAGTGAAGCGGCAGCGGGAAATTCACCCCTCCACTTT | CASSEAAAGNSPLHF
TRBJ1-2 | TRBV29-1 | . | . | TGCAGCGTTGAAGAGTACAGGGAGAATGGCTACACCTTC | CSVEEYRENGYTF
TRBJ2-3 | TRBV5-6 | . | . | TGTGCCAGCAGCTCTCCGGGGGGCACAGATACGCAGTATTTT | CASSSPGGTDTQYF
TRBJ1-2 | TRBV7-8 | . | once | TGTGCCAGCAGTCTCGACTTGACGGAGAGTTATGGCTACACCTTC | CASSLDLTESYGYTF
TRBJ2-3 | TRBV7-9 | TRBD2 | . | TGTGCCAGCAGCCACAGCGGGGGGGGTAGCACAGATACGCAGTATTTT | CASSHSGGGSTDTQYF
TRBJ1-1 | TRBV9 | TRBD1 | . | TGTGCCAGCAGCGAGAGGGCGGGACAGGCAGCGAACACTGAAGCTTTCTTT | CASSERAGQAANTEAFF
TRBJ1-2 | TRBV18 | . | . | TGTGCCAGCTCACCTTCAGGTGGTGGAAACTATGGCTACACCTTC | CASSPSGGGNYGYTF
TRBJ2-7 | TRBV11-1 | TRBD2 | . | TGTGCCAGCAGCTTAGCGCTCGGGGGGGACGAGCAGTACTTC | CASSLALGGDEQYF
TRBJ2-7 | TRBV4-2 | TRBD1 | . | TGTGCCAGCAGCCAACCCGGGACAGCGGCCTACGAGCAGTACTTC | CASSQPGTAAYEQYF
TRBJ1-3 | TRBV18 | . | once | TGTGCCAGCTCACCATTACGGGGTACCGGAAACACCATATATTTT | CASSPLRGTGNTIYF
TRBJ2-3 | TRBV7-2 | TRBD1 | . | TGTGCCAGCAGCTTCGGAGTGCAGGGGGCAGATACGCAGTATTTT | CASSFGVQGADTQYF